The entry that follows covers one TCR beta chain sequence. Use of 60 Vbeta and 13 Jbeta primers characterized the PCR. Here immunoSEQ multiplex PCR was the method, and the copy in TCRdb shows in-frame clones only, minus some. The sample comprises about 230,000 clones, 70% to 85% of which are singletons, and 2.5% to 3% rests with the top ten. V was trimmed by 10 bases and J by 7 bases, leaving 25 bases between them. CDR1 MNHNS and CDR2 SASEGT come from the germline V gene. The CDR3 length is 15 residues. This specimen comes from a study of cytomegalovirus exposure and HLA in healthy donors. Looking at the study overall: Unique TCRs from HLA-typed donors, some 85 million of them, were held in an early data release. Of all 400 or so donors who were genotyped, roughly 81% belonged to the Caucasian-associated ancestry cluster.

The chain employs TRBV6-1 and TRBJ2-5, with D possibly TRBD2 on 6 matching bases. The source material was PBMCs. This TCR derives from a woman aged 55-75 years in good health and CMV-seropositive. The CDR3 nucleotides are TGTGCCACCTATCCAAATTCGGCTAGCGAAGCGACCCAGTACTTC. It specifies CATYPNSASEATQYF.